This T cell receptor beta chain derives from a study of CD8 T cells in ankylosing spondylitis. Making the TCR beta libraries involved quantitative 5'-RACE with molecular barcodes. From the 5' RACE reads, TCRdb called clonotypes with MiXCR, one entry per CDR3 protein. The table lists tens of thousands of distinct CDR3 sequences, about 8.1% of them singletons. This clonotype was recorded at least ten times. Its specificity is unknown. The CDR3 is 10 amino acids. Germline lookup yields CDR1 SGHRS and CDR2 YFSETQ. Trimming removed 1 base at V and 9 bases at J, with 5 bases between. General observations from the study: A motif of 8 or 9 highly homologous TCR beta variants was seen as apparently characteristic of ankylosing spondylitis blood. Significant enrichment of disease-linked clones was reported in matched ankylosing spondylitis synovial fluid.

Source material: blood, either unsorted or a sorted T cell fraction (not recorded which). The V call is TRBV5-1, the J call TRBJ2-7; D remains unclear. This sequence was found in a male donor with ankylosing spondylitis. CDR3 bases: TGCGCCAGCAGCTTGAATTGGCAGTACGTC. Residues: CASSLNWQYV.